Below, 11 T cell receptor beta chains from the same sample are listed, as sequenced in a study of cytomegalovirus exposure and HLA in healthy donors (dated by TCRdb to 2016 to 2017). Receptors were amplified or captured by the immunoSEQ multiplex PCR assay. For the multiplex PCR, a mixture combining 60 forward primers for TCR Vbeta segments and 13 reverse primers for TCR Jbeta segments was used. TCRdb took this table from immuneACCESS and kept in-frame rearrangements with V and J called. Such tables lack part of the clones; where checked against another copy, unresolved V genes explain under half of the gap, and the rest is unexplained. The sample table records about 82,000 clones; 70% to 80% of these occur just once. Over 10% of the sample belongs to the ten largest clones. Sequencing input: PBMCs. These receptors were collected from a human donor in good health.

In DNA form, the CDR3 reads TGTGCCACCAGCAAGGGACTAGTCGACTACGAGCAGTACTTC. Its protein is CATSKGLVDYEQYF. The chain recombines TRBV15 with TRBJ2-7; 8 bases line up with TRBD2. The CDR3 is made up of 14 amino acids. V was pared by 4 bases and J by 3 bases, with 5 bases of the junction left unmatched. Germline lookup yields CDR1 LNHNV and CDR2 YYDKDF (reference sequence).

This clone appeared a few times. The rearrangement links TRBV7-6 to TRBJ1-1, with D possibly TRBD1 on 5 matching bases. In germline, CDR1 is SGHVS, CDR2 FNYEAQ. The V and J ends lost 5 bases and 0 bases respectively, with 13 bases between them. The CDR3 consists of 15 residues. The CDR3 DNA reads TGTGCCAGCAGCCCTGGGGGGAGCCTGAACACTGAAGCTTTCTTT. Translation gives CASSPGGSLNTEAFF.

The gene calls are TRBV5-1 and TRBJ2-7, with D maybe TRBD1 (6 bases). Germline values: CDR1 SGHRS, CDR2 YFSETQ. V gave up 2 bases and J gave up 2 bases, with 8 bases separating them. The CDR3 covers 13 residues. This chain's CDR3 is CASSLQGPYEQYF. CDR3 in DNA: TGCGCCAGCAGCTTACAGGGCCCCTACGAGCAGTACTTC.

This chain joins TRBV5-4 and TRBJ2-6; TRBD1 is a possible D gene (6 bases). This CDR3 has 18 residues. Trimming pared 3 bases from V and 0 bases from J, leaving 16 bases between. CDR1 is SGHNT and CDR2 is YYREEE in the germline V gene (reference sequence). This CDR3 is CASSSLDRTSSGANVLTF. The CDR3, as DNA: TGTGCCAGCAGCTCCCTTGACAGGACAAGCTCTGGGGCCAACGTCCTGACTTTC.

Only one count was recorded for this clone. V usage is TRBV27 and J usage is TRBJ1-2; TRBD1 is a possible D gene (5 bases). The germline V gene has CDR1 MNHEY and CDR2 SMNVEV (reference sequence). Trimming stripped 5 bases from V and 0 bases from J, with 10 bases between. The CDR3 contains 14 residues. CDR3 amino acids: CASSRQNTNYGYTF. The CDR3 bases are TGTGCCAGCAGTCGACAGAACACTAACTATGGCTACACCTTC.

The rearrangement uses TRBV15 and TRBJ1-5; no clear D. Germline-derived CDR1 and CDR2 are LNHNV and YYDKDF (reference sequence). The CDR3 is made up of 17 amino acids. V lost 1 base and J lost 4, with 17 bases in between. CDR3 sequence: CATSRVPGGSTNQPQHF. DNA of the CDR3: TGTGCCACCAGCAGAGTTCCGGGAGGATCTACTAATCAGCCCCAGCATTTT.

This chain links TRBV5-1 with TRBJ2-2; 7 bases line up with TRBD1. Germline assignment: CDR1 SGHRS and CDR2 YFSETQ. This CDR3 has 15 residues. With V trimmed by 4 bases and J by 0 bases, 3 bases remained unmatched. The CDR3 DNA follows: TGCGCCAGCAGCAGGGACAGTGCGAACACCGGGGAGCTGTTTTTT. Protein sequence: CASSRDSANTGELFF.

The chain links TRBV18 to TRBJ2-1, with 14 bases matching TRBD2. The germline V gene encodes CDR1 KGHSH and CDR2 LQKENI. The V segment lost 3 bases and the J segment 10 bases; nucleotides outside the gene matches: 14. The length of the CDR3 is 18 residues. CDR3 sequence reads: CASSPLGTSGGPRGEQFF. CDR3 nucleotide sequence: TGTGCCAGCTCACCTCTGGGGACTAGCGGGGGTCCTCGGGGGGAGCAGTTCTTC. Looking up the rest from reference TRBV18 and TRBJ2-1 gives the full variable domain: NAGVMQNPRHLVRRRGQEARLRCSPMKGHSHVYWYRQLPEEGLKFMVYLQKENIIDESGMPKERFSAEFPKEGPSILRIQQVVRGDSAAYFCASSPLGTSGGPRGEQFFGPGTRLTVL.

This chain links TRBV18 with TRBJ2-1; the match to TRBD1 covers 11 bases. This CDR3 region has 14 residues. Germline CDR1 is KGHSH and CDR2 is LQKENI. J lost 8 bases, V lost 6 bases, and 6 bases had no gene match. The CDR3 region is CASSRTGGIDEQFF. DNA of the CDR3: TGTGCCAGCTCGCGGACAGGGGGCATCGATGAGCAGTTCTTC.

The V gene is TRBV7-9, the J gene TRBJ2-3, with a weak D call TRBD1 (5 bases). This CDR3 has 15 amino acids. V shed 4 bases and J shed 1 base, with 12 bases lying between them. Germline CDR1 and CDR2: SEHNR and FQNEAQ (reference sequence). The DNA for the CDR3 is TGTGCCAGCAGCTCCGCGGACACCCGCACAGATACGCAGTATTTT. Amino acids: CASSSADTRTDTQYF. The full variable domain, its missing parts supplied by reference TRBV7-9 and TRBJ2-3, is DTGVSQNPRHKITKRGQNVTFRCDPISEHNRLYWYRQTLGQGPEFLTYFQNEAQLEKSRLLSDRFSAERPKGSFSTLEIQRTEQGDSAMYLCASSSADTRTDTQYFGPGTRLTVL.

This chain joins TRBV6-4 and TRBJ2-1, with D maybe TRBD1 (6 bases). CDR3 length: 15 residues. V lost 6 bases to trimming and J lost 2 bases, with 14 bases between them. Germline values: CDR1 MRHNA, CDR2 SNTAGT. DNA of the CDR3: TGTGCCAGCAGCGAAGGGGACATCACCTACAATGAGCAGTTCTTC. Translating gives CASSEGDITYNEQFF.